A single T cell receptor (beta chain) is shown here with its context. Its antigen is currently unknown. The PCR was carried out with 60 Vbeta primers and 13 Jbeta primers. Per the authors' pipeline: The authors later counted 70 million to 80 million unique TCR beta chains, some 11 million of them shared. The protocol was immunoSEQ multiplex PCR, while the TCRdb copy is restricted to in-frame clones and leaves out a portion. The DNA was the basis for D and trimming; V, J and clone size are from that table. The sample records roughly 120,000 clones, roughly 9% being singletons. The data were obtained in a study of cytomegalovirus exposure and HLA in healthy donors. CDR1 and CDR2 from the germline V gene are LNHDA and SQIVND (reference sequence). The CDR3 loop spans 13 amino acids. The V and J ends lost 8 bases and 5 bases, in that order; junction bases with no gene match: 6. Study-wide points: A link between a missense DCLRE1C variant and TCR beta V- and J-gene trimming emerged from a later analysis. Many donors carried some public TCRs, although rarity characterized most TCR sequences.

The clonotype comes from a woman in her thirties or forties in good health and CMV-seropositive. The rearrangement joins TRBV19 to TRBJ2-7; 10 bases agree with TRBD1. Sequencing used PBMCs. The CDR3 nucleotides are TGTGCCAGTTCGGGGGACAGGGGCGACGAGCAGTACTTC. Its protein product is CASSGDRGDEQYF.